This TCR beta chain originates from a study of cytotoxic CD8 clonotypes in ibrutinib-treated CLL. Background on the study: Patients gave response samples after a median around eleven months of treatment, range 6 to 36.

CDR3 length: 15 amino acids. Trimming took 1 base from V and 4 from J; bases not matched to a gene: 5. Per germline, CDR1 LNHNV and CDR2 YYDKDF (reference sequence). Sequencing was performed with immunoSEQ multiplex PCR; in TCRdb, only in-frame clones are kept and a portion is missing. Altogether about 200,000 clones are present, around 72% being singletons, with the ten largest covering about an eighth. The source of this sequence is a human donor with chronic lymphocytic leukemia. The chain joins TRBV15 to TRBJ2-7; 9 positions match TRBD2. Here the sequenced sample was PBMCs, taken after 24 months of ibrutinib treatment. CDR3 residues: CATSRGRTSEYEQYF. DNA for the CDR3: TGTGCCACCAGCAGAGGTCGGACTAGCGAGTACGAGCAGTACTTC.